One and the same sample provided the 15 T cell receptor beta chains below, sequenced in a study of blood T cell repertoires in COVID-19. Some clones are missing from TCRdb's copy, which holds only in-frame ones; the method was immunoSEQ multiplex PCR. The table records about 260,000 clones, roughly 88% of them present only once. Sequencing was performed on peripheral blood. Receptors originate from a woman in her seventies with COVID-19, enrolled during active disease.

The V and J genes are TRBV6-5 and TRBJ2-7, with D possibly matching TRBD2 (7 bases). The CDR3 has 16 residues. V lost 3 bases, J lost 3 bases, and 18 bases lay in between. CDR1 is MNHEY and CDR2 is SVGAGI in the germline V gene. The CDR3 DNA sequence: TGTGCCAGCAGTTATAAAGGGGGGCTAGCGGACTACGAGCAGTACTTC. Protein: CASSYKGGLADYEQYF.

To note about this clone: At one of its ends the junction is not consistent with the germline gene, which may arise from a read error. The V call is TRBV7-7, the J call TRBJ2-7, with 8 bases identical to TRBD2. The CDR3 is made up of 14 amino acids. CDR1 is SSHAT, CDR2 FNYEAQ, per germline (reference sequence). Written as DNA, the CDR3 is TGTGCTAGCAGCTTAGGTAGCGGGACTTACGAGCAGTACTTC. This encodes CASSLGSGTYEQYF. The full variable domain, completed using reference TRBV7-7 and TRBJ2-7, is GAGVSQSPRYKVTKRGQDVTLRCDPISSHATLYWYQQALGQGPEFLTYFNYEAQPDKSGLPSDRFSAERPEGSISTLTIQRTEQRDSAMYRCASSLGSGTYEQYFGPGTRLTVT.

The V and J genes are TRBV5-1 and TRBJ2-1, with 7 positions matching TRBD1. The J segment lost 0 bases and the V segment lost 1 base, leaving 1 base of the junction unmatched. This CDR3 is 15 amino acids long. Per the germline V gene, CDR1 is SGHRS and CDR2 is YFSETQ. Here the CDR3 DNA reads TGCGCCAGCAGCTTGTCAGGGGGCTCCTACAATGAGCAGTTCTTC. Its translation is CASSLSGGSYNEQFF.

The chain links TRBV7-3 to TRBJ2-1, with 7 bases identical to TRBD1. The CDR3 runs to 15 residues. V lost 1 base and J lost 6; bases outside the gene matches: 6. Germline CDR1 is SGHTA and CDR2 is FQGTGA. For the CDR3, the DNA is TGTGCCAGCAGCTTAATTGGACAGGTCCCCAATGAGCAGTTCTTC. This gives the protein CASSLIGQVPNEQFF.

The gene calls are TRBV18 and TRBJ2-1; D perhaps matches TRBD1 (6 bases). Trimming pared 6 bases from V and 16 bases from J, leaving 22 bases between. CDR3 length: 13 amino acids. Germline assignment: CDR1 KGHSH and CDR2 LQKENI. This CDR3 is CASSPDDARGRFF. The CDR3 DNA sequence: TGTGCCAGCTCCCCTGACGATGCCAGGGGTCGATTCTTC.

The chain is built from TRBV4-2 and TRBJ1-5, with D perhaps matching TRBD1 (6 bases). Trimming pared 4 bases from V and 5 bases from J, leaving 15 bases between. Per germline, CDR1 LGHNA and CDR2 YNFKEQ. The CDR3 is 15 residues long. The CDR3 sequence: CASSLTGTVDQPQHF. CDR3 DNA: TGTGCCAGCAGCCTCACAGGGACCGTAGATCAGCCCCAGCATTTT.

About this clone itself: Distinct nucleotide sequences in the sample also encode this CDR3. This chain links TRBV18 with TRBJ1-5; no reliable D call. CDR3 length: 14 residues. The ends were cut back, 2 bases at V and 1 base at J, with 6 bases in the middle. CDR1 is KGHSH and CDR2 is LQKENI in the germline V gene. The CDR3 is CASSPGQSNQPQHF. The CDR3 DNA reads TGTGCCAGCTCACCAGGGCAGAGCAATCAGCCCCAGCATTTT.

CDR3 region: CASSFRGQGAPEAFF. CDR3 bases: TGTGCCAGCAGCTTTCGTGGACAGGGGGCTCCTGAAGCTTTCTTT. J is TRBJ1-1 and V is TRBV7-8; 11 bases match TRBD1. The junction had 6 bases not matched to a gene; V was cut back by 3 bases and J by 6 bases. Germline V gene data show CDR1 as SGHVS and CDR2 as FQNEAQ. This CDR3 contains 15 residues.

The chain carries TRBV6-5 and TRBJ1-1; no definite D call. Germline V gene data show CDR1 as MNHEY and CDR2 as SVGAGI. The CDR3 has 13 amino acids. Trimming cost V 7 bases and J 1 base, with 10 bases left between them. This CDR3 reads CASTHPGNTEAFF. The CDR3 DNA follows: TGTGCCAGCACCCACCCGGGGAACACTGAAGCTTTCTTT.

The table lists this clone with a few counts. CDR3 sequence: CATSTGGLGSPLHF. CDR3 DNA: TGTGCCACCTCGACAGGGGGCTTGGGGTCACCCCTCCACTTT. This chain links TRBV7-9 with TRBJ1-6; the match to TRBD1 covers 10 bases. This CDR3 contains 14 residues. V lost 10 bases and J lost 10; bases outside the gene matches: 10. Germline CDR1 SEHNR, CDR2 FQNEAQ (reference sequence).

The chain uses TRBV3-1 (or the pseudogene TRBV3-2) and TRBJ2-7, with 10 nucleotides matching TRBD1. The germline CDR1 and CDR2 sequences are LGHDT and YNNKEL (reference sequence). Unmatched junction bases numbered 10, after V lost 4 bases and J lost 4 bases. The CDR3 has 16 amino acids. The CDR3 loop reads CASSPYRDRGFYEQYF. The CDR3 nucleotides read TGTGCCAGCAGCCCCTACCGGGACAGGGGATTTTACGAGCAGTACTTC.

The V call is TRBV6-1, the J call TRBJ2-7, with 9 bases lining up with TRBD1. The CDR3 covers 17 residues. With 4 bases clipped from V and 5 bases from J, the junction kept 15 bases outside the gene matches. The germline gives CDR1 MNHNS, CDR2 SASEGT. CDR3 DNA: TGTGCCAGCAGTGCACAAAAGGCTACAGGGGGCGCGGACGAGCAGTACTTC. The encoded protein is CASSAQKATGGADEQYF.

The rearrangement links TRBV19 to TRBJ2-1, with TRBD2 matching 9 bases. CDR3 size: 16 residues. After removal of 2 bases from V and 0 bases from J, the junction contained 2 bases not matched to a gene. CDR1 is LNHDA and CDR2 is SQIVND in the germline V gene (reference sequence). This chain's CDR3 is CASSIKAGGSYNEQFF. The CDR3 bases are TGTGCCAGTAGTATAAAAGCGGGAGGCTCCTACAATGAGCAGTTCTTC.

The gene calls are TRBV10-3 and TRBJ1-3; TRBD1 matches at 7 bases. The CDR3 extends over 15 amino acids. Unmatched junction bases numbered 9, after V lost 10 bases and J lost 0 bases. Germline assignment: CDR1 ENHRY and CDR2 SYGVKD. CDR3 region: CATGVGTASGNTIYF. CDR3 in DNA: TGTGCCACGGGAGTCGGGACAGCCTCTGGAAACACCATATATTTT.

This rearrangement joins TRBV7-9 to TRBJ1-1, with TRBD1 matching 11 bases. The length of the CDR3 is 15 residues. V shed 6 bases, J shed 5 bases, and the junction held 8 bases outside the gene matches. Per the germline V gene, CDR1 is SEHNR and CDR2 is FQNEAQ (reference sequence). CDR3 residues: CASRPIGTGGTEAFF. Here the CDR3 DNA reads TGTGCCAGCAGACCAATAGGGACAGGGGGAACTGAAGCTTTCTTT.